The clone carrying this TCR beta chain came up once. Its antigen is undetermined. The sample belongs to a study of cytomegalovirus exposure and HLA in healthy donors. Study-wide results and caveats: Later, an analysis showed that TCR beta chains associated with HLA were more clonally expanded than others that were equally common.

Nominally healthy donors were sampled, though unrecorded immune exposures were likely. The CDR3 loop spans 16 amino acids. Germline-derived CDR1 and CDR2 are SGHAT and FQNNGV. Trimming cost V 1 base and J 4 bases; bases outside gene matches: 7. This PCR relied on a set of 60 Vbeta primers and 13 Jbeta primers. Clones were sequenced by immunoSEQ multiplex PCR, and TCRdb holds only the in-frame ones, with some missing. The sample includes about 200,000 clones, roughly 80% seen only once; the top ten take around 0.4%. Sequencing was done on a sample of PBMCs. The receptor comes from a male donor in good health and CMV-seropositive. The V gene is TRBV11-2, the J gene TRBJ2-5; 9 bases agree with TRBD2. The DNA of the CDR3 is TGTGCCAGCAGCTTAGGGGCTAGCGGGGTTGGAGAGACCCAGTACTTC. Translated: CASSLGASGVGETQYF. Based on the CDR3 plus reference TRBV11-2 and TRBJ2-5, the full variable domain is EAGVAQSPRYKIIEKRQSVAFWCNPISGHATLYWYQQILGQGPKLLIQFQNNGVVDDSQLPKDRFSAERLKGVDSTLKIQPAKLEDSAVYLCASSLGASGVGETQYFGPGTRLLVL.